The rows below give T cell receptor beta chains drawn from one sample of a study of OX40 agonist ivuxolimab in advanced cancers. The method was immunoSEQ multiplex PCR; TCRdb's version includes in-frame clones alone and lacks a portion of them. The repertoire includes about 64,000 clones, roughly nine tenths of them detected once, and under 0.75% sits in the top ten. Sequencing was performed on CD4+ or CD8+ T cells sorted from blood, taken in a trial of the OX40 agonist ivuxolimab. The receptors stem from an adult with an advanced solid tumor such as melanoma, head and neck, liver or kidney cancer. CDR3s include the opening cysteine and the closing phenylalanine or tryptophan. Fields, in order: J gene, D gene, clone size, V gene, CDR3 protein, CDR3 DNA. D genes are given only for firm matches. Size is omitted from some rows. Given values are once, few, many or a class for expanded clones.

j_gene: TRBJ2-3
d_gene: -
abundance: -
v_gene: TRBV5-1
CDR3aa: CASSFGGGWRPQEYF
CDR3nt: TGCGCCAGCAGCTTCGGCGGGGGCTGGCGACCTCAAGAGTATTTT

j_gene: TRBJ1-5
d_gene: -
abundance: -
v_gene: TRBV7-9
CDR3aa: CASSLENQPQHF
CDR3nt: TGTGCCAGCAGCTTGGAGAATCAGCCCCAGCATTTT

j_gene: TRBJ2-1
d_gene: TRBD2
abundance: -
v_gene: TRBV2
CDR3aa: CASRGGEGVSYEQFF
CDR3nt: TGTGCCAGCCGCGGGGGGGAGGGAGTTAGCTATGAGCAGTTCTTC

j_gene: TRBJ2-1
d_gene: TRBD2
abundance: -
v_gene: TRBV5-1
CDR3aa: CASSFPGLAGGREQFF
CDR3nt: TGCGCCAGCAGCTTCCCGGGACTAGCGGGAGGTAGGGAGCAGTTCTTC

j_gene: TRBJ2-7
d_gene: -
abundance: -
v_gene: TRBV21-1
CDR3aa: CASSKVPGLTAHEQYF
CDR3nt: TGTGCCAGCAGCAAAGTCCCCGGACTAACAGCGCACGAGCAGTACTTC

j_gene: TRBJ2-7
d_gene: -
abundance: -
v_gene: TRBV5-6
CDR3aa: CASSRGHEQYF
CDR3nt: TGTGCCAGCAGCCGGGGGCACGAGCAGTACTTC

j_gene: TRBJ1-3
d_gene: -
abundance: -
v_gene: TRBV29-1
CDR3aa: CSVEDPSQQGNTIYF
CDR3nt: TGCAGCGTTGAAGATCCTTCCCAGCAGGGAAACACCATATATTTT

j_gene: TRBJ2-1
d_gene: TRBD1
abundance: -
v_gene: TRBV2
CDR3aa: CASSETGVDEQFF
CDR3nt: TGTGCCAGCAGTGAGACAGGGGTGGATGAGCAGTTCTTC

j_gene: TRBJ2-6
d_gene: -
abundance: -
v_gene: TRBV7-3
CDR3aa: CASGPGRLSGANVLTF
CDR3nt: TGTGCCAGCGGCCCGGGACGCCTCTCTGGGGCCAACGTCCTGACTTTC

j_gene: TRBJ1-1
d_gene: TRBD1
abundance: -
v_gene: TRBV6-5
CDR3aa: CASSSGTVNTEAFF
CDR3nt: TGTGCCAGCAGTTCTGGGACAGTCAACACTGAAGCTTTCTTT

j_gene: TRBJ2-1
d_gene: -
abundance: -
v_gene: TRBV2
CDR3aa: CASSREQNTEQFF
CDR3nt: TGTGCCAGCAGCCGGGAACAGAATACAGAGCAGTTCTTC

j_gene: TRBJ2-5
d_gene: -
abundance: -
v_gene: TRBV28
CDR3aa: CASSFEETQYF
CDR3nt: TGTGCCAGCAGTTTCGAGGAGACCCAGTACTTC

j_gene: TRBJ2-3
d_gene: -
abundance: -
v_gene: TRBV19
CDR3aa: CASTIGSTDTQYF
CDR3nt: TGTGCCAGTACCATCGGGAGCACGGATACGCAGTATTTT

j_gene: TRBJ2-2
d_gene: -
abundance: -
v_gene: TRBV11-1
CDR3aa: CASSLLGSYTGELFF
CDR3nt: TGTGCCAGCAGCTTATTGGGCAGTTACACCGGGGAGCTGTTTTTT

j_gene: TRBJ1-5
d_gene: -
abundance: -
v_gene: TRBV5-1
CDR3aa: CASSNKGRFWQDQPQHF
CDR3nt: TGCGCCAGCAGCAACAAAGGACGCTTTTGGCAGGATCAGCCCCAGCATTTT

j_gene: TRBJ2-1
d_gene: TRBD2
abundance: -
v_gene: TRBV11-2
CDR3aa: CASSLDGRGYNEQFF
CDR3nt: TGTGCCAGCAGCTTAGACGGGAGGGGTTACAATGAGCAGTTCTTC

j_gene: TRBJ2-7
d_gene: -
abundance: -
v_gene: TRBV9
CDR3aa: CASSVRPGTYEQYF
CDR3nt: TGTGCCAGCAGCGTACGTCCGGGAACCTACGAGCAGTACTTC

j_gene: TRBJ1-5
d_gene: -
abundance: -
v_gene: TRBV6-6
CDR3aa: CASSYGSAMNQPQHF
CDR3nt: TGTGCCAGCAGTTACGGGTCCGCCATGAATCAGCCCCAGCATTTT

j_gene: TRBJ2-7
d_gene: -
abundance: few
v_gene: TRBV28
CDR3aa: CASMGGFKLSYEQYF
CDR3nt: TGTGCCAGTATGGGCGGGTTTAAACTTTCCTACGAGCAGTACTTC

j_gene: TRBJ1-1
d_gene: -
abundance: -
v_gene: TRBV4-1
CDR3aa: CASSQDRREAFF
CDR3nt: TGCGCCAGCAGCCAAGATCGAAGGGAGGCTTTCTTT

j_gene: TRBJ2-1
d_gene: -
abundance: -
v_gene: TRBV28
CDR3aa: CASRGQGERFNEQFF
CDR3nt: TGTGCCAGCAGAGGACAAGGGGAAAGATTCAATGAGCAGTTCTTC

j_gene: TRBJ1-5
d_gene: TRBD1
abundance: -
v_gene: TRBV6-1
CDR3aa: CASCPGTASQPQHF
CDR3nt: TGTGCCAGCTGTCCCGGGACAGCCTCTCAGCCCCAGCATTTT

j_gene: TRBJ2-3
d_gene: TRBD2
abundance: once
v_gene: TRBV4-2
CDR3aa: CASSQVLAGGTAGDTQYF
CDR3nt: TGTGCCAGCAGCCAAGTACTAGCGGGAGGAACCGCCGGAGATACGCAGTATTTT

j_gene: TRBJ2-7
d_gene: TRBD2
abundance: -
v_gene: TRBV6-5
CDR3aa: CASSGQGAGAYEQYF
CDR3nt: TGTGCCAGCAGCGGTCAAGGAGCGGGAGCCTACGAGCAGTACTTC

j_gene: TRBJ2-3
d_gene: TRBD1
abundance: -
v_gene: TRBV10-3
CDR3aa: CAIRGQGSTDTQYF
CDR3nt: TGTGCCATCAGGGGACAGGGGAGCACAGATACGCAGTATTTT

j_gene: TRBJ2-7
d_gene: -
abundance: -
v_gene: TRBV29-1
CDR3aa: CSARTFRPPYEQYF
CDR3nt: TGCAGCGCAAGGACCTTCCGACCCCCCTACGAGCAGTACTTC

j_gene: TRBJ2-5
d_gene: TRBD1
abundance: -
v_gene: TRBV29-1
CDR3aa: CSVGQGGKTQYF
CDR3nt: TGCAGCGTAGGACAGGGTGGAAAGACCCAGTACTTC